Reported below is one T cell receptor (beta chain). Its specificity is unknown. The CDR3 consists of 14 residues. V lost 8 bases to trimming and J lost 5 bases; unmatched junction nucleotides: 6. Next came a second PCR, run for about 7 to 12 cycles, which used a sample-barcoded 5' primer along with a J-beta primer mix. Unique molecular identifiers of 12 random nucleotides labeled each cDNA. From each sample, at least 3 million paired-end reads containing CDR3 were obtained. TCRdb reprocessed the 5' RACE reads with MiXCR, giving one entry per CDR3 protein. The profile shows roughly 800,000 distinct CDR3 sequences, roughly 25% of them singletons. The data stem from a study of blood T cells in healthy people across ages. Findings and caveats of the study: What prevented conclusive comparison of naive and antigen-experienced cells was that PBMCs were unsorted.

These data also formed part of another study, on T cells of mothers and their children. This second report adds: Every mother produced more than 8 million TCR beta CDR3 reads, whereas every child provided several million.

This TCR derives from a boy aged 5-17 years in good health. Sequenced: blood. This chain uses TRBV12-3 or TRBV12-4 with TRBJ2-5; 12 nucleotides match TRBD2. The chain's CDR3 is CASARTSGDETQYF. CDR3 nucleotides: TGTGCCAGCGCCCGGACTAGCGGGGATGAGACCCAGTACTTC.